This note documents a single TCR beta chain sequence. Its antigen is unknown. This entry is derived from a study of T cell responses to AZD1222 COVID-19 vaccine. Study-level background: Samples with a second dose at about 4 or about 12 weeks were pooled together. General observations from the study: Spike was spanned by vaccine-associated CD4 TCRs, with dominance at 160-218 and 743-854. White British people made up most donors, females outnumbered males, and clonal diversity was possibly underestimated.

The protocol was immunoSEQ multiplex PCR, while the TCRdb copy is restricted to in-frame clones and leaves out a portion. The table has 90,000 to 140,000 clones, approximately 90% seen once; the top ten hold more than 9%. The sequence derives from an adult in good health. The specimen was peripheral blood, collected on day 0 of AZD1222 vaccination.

The CDR3 DNA reads as TGTGCCAGCAGCTTAGGGCCACCTGATCAGCAGTACTTC. Amino acids: CASSLGPPDQQYF. V usage is TRBV7-9 and J usage is TRBJ2-7; D not certain. V lost 1 base and J 8 bases, leaving 12 bases between the germline ends. CDR3 size: 13 residues. CDR1 and CDR2 (germline): SEHNR, FQNEAQ (reference sequence). The full variable domain, with the rest looked up from reference TRBV7-9 and TRBJ2-7, is DTGVSQNPRHKITKRGQNVTFRCDPISEHNRLYWYRQTLGQGPEFLTYFQNEAQLEKSRLLSDRFSAERPKGSFSTLEIQRTEQGDSAMYLCASSLGPPDQQYFGPGTRLTVT.